A selection of T cell receptor beta chains follows, all from one sample in a study of OX40 agonist ivuxolimab in advanced cancers. Assay: immunoSEQ multiplex PCR; the TCRdb copy retains only in-frame clones and omits some. Of about 99,000 clones listed, approximately 95% were seen once; the top ten hold 2%. This material consisted of CD4+ or CD8+ T cells sorted from blood, taken in a trial of the OX40 agonist ivuxolimab. These receptors came from an adult with an advanced solid tumor such as melanoma, head and neck, liver or kidney cancer. Each CDR3 is given with its conserved first and last residue. D genes are given only for firm matches. Rows may omit the clone size; those that give it use once, few, many or a size class.

V,D,J,size,CDR3
TRBV9,.,TRBJ2-7,.,CASSVGGGAPNEQYF
TRBV9,.,TRBJ2-7,once,CASNVEAASYEQYF
TRBV27,TRBD1,TRBJ2-5,.,CASSLGTGGVETQYF
TRBV29-1,.,TRBJ2-7,.,CSVEERDNSYEQYF
TRBV28,.,TRBJ2-5,.,CATRTPGGQETQYF
TRBV19,.,TRBJ1-1,.,CASSMSGINTEAFF
TRBV27,TRBD1,TRBJ2-5,.,CASSFQGVSQETQYF
TRBV19,TRBD2,TRBJ2-7,.,CASTIRAGGPYEQYF
TRBV6-6,.,TRBJ1-3,once,CATSDGRDTIYF
TRBV19,TRBD2,TRBJ2-5,.,CATTSGLARKETQYF
TRBV25-1,TRBD1,TRBJ2-5,.,CASSQTRGLETQYF
TRBV7-7,.,TRBJ2-1,.,CASSPIDGDTEQFF
TRBV28,.,TRBJ1-5,.,CASSSPQRGMVNQPQHF
TRBV5-3,.,TRBJ1-6,.,CASSPPGVLSPLHF
TRBV11-2,.,TRBJ1-1,.,CASSMRWTEAFF
TRBV6-4,.,TRBJ1-2,.,CASSSHPGGGEDGYTF
TRBV7-2,.,TRBJ1-5,.,CASSLVGGVQPQHF
TRBV5-6,TRBD1,TRBJ1-2,.,CASSLGQGDYGYTF
TRBV10-3,.,TRBJ1-5,.,CAISESGDSNQPQHF
TRBV4-2,.,TRBJ1-1,once,CASSQGGLTEAFF
TRBV7-2,TRBD2,TRBJ2-1,.,CASSSLAGGPNEQFF
TRBV6-5,TRBD1,TRBJ1-2,.,CASSYSGAGGIYGYTF
TRBV27,.,TRBJ1-2,.,CATLSQGDYGYTF
TRBV6-5,TRBD1,TRBJ1-2,.,CASSPWTGERGYTF
TRBV4-1,.,TRBJ2-7,.,CASSQDGWEQYF
TRBV28,TRBD2,TRBJ2-7,.,CASSLLAGWVEQYF
TRBV15,TRBD1,TRBJ1-4,.,CATSRGDREGVEKLFF
TRBV7-9,TRBD1,TRBJ1-6,.,CASSLGQGEVYNSPLHF
TRBV7-3,.,TRBJ2-1,.,CASSPLGQSSYNEQFF
TRBV7-9,.,TRBJ2-5,.,CASSPNGLRETQYF
TRBV10-2,.,TRBJ1-1,once,CASSENSGNTEAFF
TRBV11-2,.,TRBJ1-1,once,CASSPGAWGGAFF
TRBV7-9,.,TRBJ1-2,.,CASSFGAPYGYTF
TRBV4-2,.,TRBJ2-2,.,CASSHSNTGELFF
TRBV6-1,.,TRBJ1-2,.,CASSESLGTNYGYTF
TRBV4-3,TRBD2,TRBJ2-7,.,CASSQDSTGGSGEQYF
TRBV9,TRBD2,TRBJ2-3,once,CASSGDGSGRDTQYF
TRBV7-9,.,TRBJ2-7,.,CASSPSSDYEQYF
TRBV19,TRBD1,TRBJ1-5,.,CASSSTGGNQPQHF
TRBV7-9,.,TRBJ2-7,.,CASSSALAYEQYF
TRBV28,.,TRBJ1-1,.,CASSGTGLTEAFF
TRBV9,TRBD2,TRBJ2-6,once,CASGRGSGANVLTF
TRBV29-1,TRBD2,TRBJ2-7,.,CSVDREGGYEQYF
TRBV11-2,.,TRBJ2-3,.,CASSLGGLRGLDTQYF
TRBV6-1,TRBD1,TRBJ2-7,.,CASSFTGEPYEQYF
TRBV11-2,.,TRBJ1-1,.,CASSLDQGGRTEAFF
TRBV7-9,.,TRBJ1-1,.,CASSLGGLGARAFF
TRBV7-6,TRBD2,TRBJ2-7,.,CASSQEREIHEQYF
TRBV11-2,.,TRBJ2-7,.,CASSSSRLPYEQYF
TRBV10-1,TRBD1,TRBJ2-3,.,CASSEGTGPDTQYF
TRBV28,.,TRBJ1-1,.,CATRRWDTEAFF
TRBV7-2,TRBD1,TRBJ1-2,.,CASSSFPQGADYGYTF
TRBV28,.,TRBJ1-2,.,CASSLTRVVGYTF
TRBV28,.,TRBJ1-1,.,CASSWGFTGTEAFF
TRBV15,.,TRBJ2-7,.,CATSRVGPYGYEQYF